The sequence of this T cell receptor beta chain was determined in a study of T cells after posttransplantation cyclophosphamide. Trimming removed 8 bases at V and 0 bases at J, with 10 bases between. Looked up from germline, CDR1 is MNHEY and CDR2 is SVGEGT. There are 13 residues in the CDR3. TCRdb keeps only in-frame clones here, not all; method: immunoSEQ multiplex PCR. Reported are 3,300 or so clones, none seen only once; the ten largest carry around a third. Study findings and constraints: Donor-recipient repertoire similarity was low at 1-2 months, rising over year one. After PTCy, TRB diversity resembled that of CNI/methotrexate controls. TRB overlap between skin or GI tissue T cells and blood was limited.

Treatment was busulfan-fludarabine conditioning, a marrow graft, and cyclophosphamide on days +3 and +4. This clone was counted ten times or more. The target antigen is unknown. The sample consisted of PBMCs, taken after allogeneic stem cell transplant with posttransplant cyclophosphamide. The clonotype originates from a young adult male patient who received an allogeneic stem cell transplant from a related donor, was CMV-positive, and had acute GVHD only. Some of these T cells may belong to the graft donor. This sequence joins TRBV6-2 or TRBV6-3 and TRBJ1-1; D unresolved. CDR3 sequence: CASFTTVNTEAFF. CDR3 nucleotide sequence: TGTGCCAGCTTTACCACGGTGAACACTGAAGCTTTCTTT.